This TCR beta chain was sequenced for a study of blood T cell repertoires in COVID-19. Germline V gene data show CDR1 as SNHLY and CDR2 as FYNNEI. The CDR3 loop spans 18 amino acids. J lost 2 bases, V lost 6 bases, and 15 bases had no gene match. In the authors' methods: Amplification of reference gene primers provided the estimated nucleated cell counts. This table comes from immunoSEQ multiplex PCR, and its TCRdb copy is limited to in-frame clones, with some not included. V and J calls and clone size are given by that table; D and trimming were obtained from the DNA. The table shows around 260,000 clones, with around 89% occurring only once.

Sequencing input: peripheral blood. This sequence originates from a man aged 25 to 40 with acute or convalescent COVID-19. The chain recombines TRBV2 with TRBJ1-3, with 8 nucleotides matching TRBD1. In DNA, the CDR3 is TGTGCCAGCAGCCCCAGGACAGGGAGATTTATTACTGGAAACACCATATATTTT. Amino acid sequence: CASSPRTGRFITGNTIYF.